Listed below are T cell receptor beta chains from one sample, sequenced in a study of T cell repertoires in cytomegalovirus infection. MiXCR, run by TCRdb on the reads, gives a single entry per CDR3 protein. Of roughly 720,000 distinct CDR3 sequences in the sample, 35% to 45% are singletons; the top ten hold around 2.6%. The sequencing sample was made of PBMCs. The source of these receptors is a human donor in good health (CMV status not recorded). Some clones in this sample may be carry-over from other donors' samples. The CDR3 runs from the conserved cysteine through the conserved F or W. The D gene is left open where the match is weak. Expanded clones get a size class; other rows say once, few or many, or leave the size out.

j_call d_call clone_size v_call cdr3_nt cdr3_aa
TRBJ2-7 NA NA TRBV28 TGTGCCAGCAACTCCCCCGGGACATACGAGCAGTACTTC CASNSPGTYEQYF
TRBJ1-1 TRBD1 NA TRBV11-2 TGTGCCAGCAGCTGGGACAGGCGGTACACTGAAGCTTTCTTT CASSWDRRYTEAFF
TRBJ2-5 NA NA TRBV7-6 TGTGCCAGCAGCTTAGTTGCGGGATCTTTGGAGACCCAGTACTTC CASSLVAGSLETQYF
TRBJ2-4 NA NA TRBV27 TGTGCCAGCAGTTCGGAAGACATTCAGTACTTC CASSSEDIQYF
TRBJ2-3 NA NA TRBV12-3/TRBV12-4 TGTGCCAGCAAGCCCAACACAGATACGCAGTATTTT CASKPNTDTQYF
TRBJ2-1 TRBD1 NA TRBV7-2 TGTGCCAGCAGCTTAGTCGAGGGGGCTAATGAGCAGTTCTTC CASSLVEGANEQFF
TRBJ2-7 TRBD1 few TRBV7-7 TGTGCTAGCAGCCCGCAGGGACAGGGGGACAAGCAGTACTTC CASSPQGQGDKQYF
TRBJ2-2 NA NA TRBV4-2 TGTGCCAGCAGCCAAGGGGAGTTAAACACCGGGGAGCTGTTTTTT CASSQGELNTGELFF
TRBJ1-6 NA NA TRBV19 TGTGCCAGTAGTAGATCTCGGATGTCCTATAATTCACCCCTCCACTTT CASSRSRMSYNSPLHF
TRBJ1-6 TRBD1 NA TRBV27 TGTGCCAGCAGTTTTGGCAGGGGGCTTTCACCCCTCCACTTT CASSFGRGLSPLHF
TRBJ2-1 NA NA TRBV7-9 TGTGCCAGCTGGGAGTTCCCCTACAATGAGCAGTTCTTC CASWEFPYNEQFF
TRBJ2-1 TRBD2 NA TRBV7-2 TGTGCCAGCAGCTTAGTGCCCTTTAGCGGGAGAACCCACAATGAGCAGTTCTTC CASSLVPFSGRTHNEQFF
TRBJ2-7 NA many TRBV28 TGTGCCAGCAGTTTCGGCCGGAAAAGTTCCTACGAGCAGTACTTC CASSFGRKSSYEQYF
TRBJ1-4 NA NA TRBV28 TGTGCCAGCAGTGTCGACGACGAAAAACTGTTTTTT CASSVDDEKLFF
TRBJ2-2 NA NA TRBV11-2 TGTGCCAGCAGCTTAGGACCCGGCCGTCCCTTAGCCACCGGGGAGCTGTTTTTT CASSLGPGRPLATGELFF
TRBJ2-1 TRBD2 NA TRBV19 TGTGCCAGTAGTACCCTGCTAGCGGGAATCAACAATGAGCAGTTCTTC CASSTLLAGINNEQFF